This T cell receptor beta chain comes out of a study of T-cell reconstitution after alpha-beta-depleted transplantation in children. Between the trimmed V and J ends, which lost 4 bases and 3 bases, there was a span of 10 bases. This CDR3 is built from 14 residues. From germline, CDR1 is MNHEY and CDR2 SMNVEV (reference sequence). It was with unique molecular identifiers that the TCRbeta library was prepared. One entry per CDR3 protein, called by TCRdb with MiXCR from the PCR reads. The sample includes around 370,000 distinct CDR3 sequences, 10% of them seen just once. This clonotype was detected only a few times.

Sequencing was performed on PBMCs from the stem cell graft donor, taken from the stem cell graft. This chain uses TRBV27 with TRBJ2-1; weak D call: TRBD2 (6 bases). The source is a human donor who donated a stem cell graft to a child with acute lymphoblastic leukemia. The DNA of the CDR3 is TGTGCCAGCAGTTCACGGGAGCTCTACAATGAGCAGTTCTTC. It specifies CASSSRELYNEQFF.